Shown below are 7 T cell receptor beta chains from a single sample sequenced in a study of cytomegalovirus exposure and HLA in healthy donors. The PCR contained 60 Vbeta and 13 Jbeta primers. Using immunoSEQ multiplex PCR, the repertoire was profiled, and TCRdb retains in-frame clones only, with some absent. Of approximately 100,000 clones in the sample, about a tenth were seen once. Sequencing used PBMCs. The source of these receptors is a man aged 50 to 60 in good health and CMV-seropositive.

This clone was picked up a small number of times. The chain employs TRBV2 and TRBJ2-7, with 10 bases that match TRBD1. The CDR3 length is 14 residues. J was trimmed by 3 bases and V by 7 bases; bases with no gene match: 6. Germline V lookup: CDR1 SNHLY, CDR2 FYNNEI. In nucleotides, the CDR3 is TGTGCCAGCACTAGACAGGGGGCTGGCTACGAGCAGTACTTC. Translated, it gives CASTRQGAGYEQYF.

This clone has more than one count but fewer than ten. The rearrangement links TRBV19 to TRBJ1-1; D perhaps matches TRBD1 (5 bases). This CDR3 is built from 14 residues. The V gene lost 4 bases and the J gene lost 1 base, with 10 bases spanning the gap. Germline loops: CDR1 LNHDA, CDR2 SQIVND (reference sequence). For the CDR3, the DNA is TGTGCCAGTAGTACAGGGTTTGGGAACACTGAAGCTTTCTTT. Protein product: CASSTGFGNTEAFF.

This clone was seen a few times. The rearrangement links TRBV28 to TRBJ2-2; D remains ambiguous. Germline lookup yields CDR1 MDHEN and CDR2 SYDVKM. V was pared by 3 bases and J by 0 bases, with 8 bases between. The length of the CDR3 is 15 residues. CDR3 sequence reads: CASSFVSSNTGELFF. The CDR3 region has the DNA TGTGCCAGCAGTTTTGTCTCTTCGAACACCGGGGAGCTGTTTTTT.

This clone has a handful of counts. The chain links TRBV6-1 to TRBJ1-2; TRBD1 aligns across 8 bases. Germline assignment: CDR1 MNHNS and CDR2 SASEGT. The CDR3 sequence is 15 residues long. Trimming cost V 5 bases and J 5 bases; bases outside gene matches: 10. CDR3 bases: TGTGCCAGCAGTCTAACAAGACAGGGGACATATGGCTACACCTTC. Its translation: CASSLTRQGTYGYTF.

This clone showed up just a few times. The chain links TRBV27 to TRBJ1-1, with a tentative D call TRBD1 (5 bases). Germline V gene data show CDR1 as MNHEY and CDR2 as SMNVEV (reference sequence). Trimming left V 6 bases short and J 3 bases short, with 14 bases between. The CDR3 consists of 14 residues. The DNA for the CDR3 is TGTGCCAGCAGGTTTACGGGGGAGGACACTGAAGCTTTCTTT. Encoded protein: CASRFTGEDTEAFF.

This clone was seen only a few times. The J gene is TRBJ1-2, the V gene TRBV10-3; D is undetermined. CDR3 length: 14 amino acids. V gave up 2 bases and J gave up 4 bases, with 11 bases separating them. Germline assignment: CDR1 ENHRY and CDR2 SYGVKD. CDR3 protein: CAISERTAPYGYTF. As DNA, the CDR3 is TGTGCCATCAGTGAGCGTACAGCACCCTATGGCTACACCTTC.

The chain has TRBV30 and TRBJ2-1, with a weak D call TRBD2 (6 bases). Looked up from germline, CDR1 is GTSNPN and CDR2 is SVGIG (reference sequence). The CDR3 contains 11 residues. V was cut by 1 base and J by 9 bases, with 7 bases left in between. The CDR3 region has the DNA TGTGCCTGGAGTGGCGGGGCTGAGCAGTTCTTC. Its protein product is CAWSGGAEQFF.